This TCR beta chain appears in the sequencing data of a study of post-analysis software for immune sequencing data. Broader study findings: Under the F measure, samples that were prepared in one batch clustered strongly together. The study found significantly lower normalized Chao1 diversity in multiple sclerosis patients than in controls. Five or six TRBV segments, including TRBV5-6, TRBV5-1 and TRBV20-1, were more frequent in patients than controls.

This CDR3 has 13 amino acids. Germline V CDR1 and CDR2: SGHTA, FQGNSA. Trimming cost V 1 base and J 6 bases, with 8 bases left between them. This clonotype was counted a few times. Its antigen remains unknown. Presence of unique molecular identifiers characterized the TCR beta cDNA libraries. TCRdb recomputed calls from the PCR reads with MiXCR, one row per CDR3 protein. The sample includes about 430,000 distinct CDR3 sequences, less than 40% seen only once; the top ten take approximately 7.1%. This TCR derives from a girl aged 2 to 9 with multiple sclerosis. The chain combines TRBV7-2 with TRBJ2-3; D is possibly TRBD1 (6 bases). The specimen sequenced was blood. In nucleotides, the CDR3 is TGTGCCAGCAGCTTAGACAGGGCTGATACGCAGTATTTT. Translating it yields CASSLDRADTQYF.